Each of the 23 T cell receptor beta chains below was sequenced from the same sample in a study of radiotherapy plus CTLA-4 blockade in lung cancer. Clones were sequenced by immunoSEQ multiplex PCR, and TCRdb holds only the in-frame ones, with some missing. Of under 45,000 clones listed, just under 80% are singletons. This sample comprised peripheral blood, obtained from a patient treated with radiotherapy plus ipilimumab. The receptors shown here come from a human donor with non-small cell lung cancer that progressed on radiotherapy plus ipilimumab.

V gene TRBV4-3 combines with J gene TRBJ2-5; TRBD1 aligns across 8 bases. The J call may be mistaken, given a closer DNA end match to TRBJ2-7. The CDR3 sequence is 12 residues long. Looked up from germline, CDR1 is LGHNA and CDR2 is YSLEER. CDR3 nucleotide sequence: TGCGCCAGCAGGACAGGGGAAGCCGAGCAGTACTTC. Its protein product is CASRTGEAEQYF.

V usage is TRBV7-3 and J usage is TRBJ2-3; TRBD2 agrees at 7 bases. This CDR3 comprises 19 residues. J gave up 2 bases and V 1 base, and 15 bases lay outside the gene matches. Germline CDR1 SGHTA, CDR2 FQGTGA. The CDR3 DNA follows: TGTGCCAGCAGCTTAAGGGGCCCAATAGCGGGCGACCACACAGATACGCAGTATTTT. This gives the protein CASSLRGPIAGDHTDTQYF.

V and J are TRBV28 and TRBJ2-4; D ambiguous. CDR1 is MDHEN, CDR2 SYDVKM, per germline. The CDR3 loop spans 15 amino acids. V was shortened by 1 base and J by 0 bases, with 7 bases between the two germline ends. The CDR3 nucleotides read TGTGCCAGCAGTTTATCCAGAAAAGCCAAAAACATTCAGTACTTC. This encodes CASSLSRKAKNIQYF.

The CDR3 loop is CASRTGHNEQFF. CDR3 DNA: TGTGCCAGCAGGACAGGGCACAATGAGCAGTTCTTC. The chain uses TRBV5-4 and TRBJ2-1; 7 positions agree with TRBD1. CDR1 and CDR2 from the germline V gene are SGHNT and YYREEE (reference sequence). V shed 5 bases and J 5 bases; nucleotides not matched to a gene: 1. This CDR3 contains 12 residues.

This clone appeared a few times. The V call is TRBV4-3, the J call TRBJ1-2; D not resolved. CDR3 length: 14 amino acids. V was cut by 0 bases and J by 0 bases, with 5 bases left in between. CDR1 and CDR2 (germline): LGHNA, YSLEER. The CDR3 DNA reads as TGCGCCAGCAGCCAAGACCACACTAACTATGGCTACACCTTC. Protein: CASSQDHTNYGYTF.

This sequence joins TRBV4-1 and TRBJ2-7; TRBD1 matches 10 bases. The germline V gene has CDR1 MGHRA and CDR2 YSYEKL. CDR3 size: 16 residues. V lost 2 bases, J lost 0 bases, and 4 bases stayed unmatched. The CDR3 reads CASSQWGTGDSYEQYF. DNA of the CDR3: TGCGCCAGCAGCCAATGGGGGACAGGGGACTCCTACGAGCAGTACTTC.

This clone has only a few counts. In DNA, the CDR3 is TGTGCCAGCACTCCCTTGATGGCAGGCTTTAATTCACCCCTCCACTTT. It translates to CASTPLMAGFNSPLHF. This chain links TRBV27 with TRBJ1-6; D gene uncertain. V lost 7 bases, J lost 6 bases, and 19 bases lay in between. The CDR3 sequence is 16 residues long. CDR1 is MNHEY, CDR2 SMNVEV, per germline (reference sequence).

CDR3 bases: TGTGCCAGCAAGTGGGGGGGGCCTTCCTACAATGAGCAGTTCTTC. Encoded protein: CASKWGGPSYNEQFF. The V gene is TRBV2, the J gene TRBJ2-1, with D perhaps matching TRBD2 (7 bases). The CDR3 runs to 15 residues. The germline V gene encodes CDR1 SNHLY and CDR2 FYNNEI. Trimming removed 7 bases from V and 1 base from J, with 14 bases in between. The variable domain in full, with the rest retrieved from reference TRBV2 and TRBJ2-1, is EPEVTQTPSHQVTQMGQEVILRCVPISNHLYFYWYRQILGQKVEFLVSFYNNEISEKSEIFDDQFSVERPDGSNFTLKIRSTKLEDSAMYFCASKWGGPSYNEQFFGPGTRLTVL.

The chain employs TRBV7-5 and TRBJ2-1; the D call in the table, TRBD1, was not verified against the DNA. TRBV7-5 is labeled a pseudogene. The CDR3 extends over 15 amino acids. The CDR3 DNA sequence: TGTGCCAGAAGCCTACGACAGGGTTCGTACAATGAGCAGTTCTTC. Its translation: CARSLRQGSYNEQFF.

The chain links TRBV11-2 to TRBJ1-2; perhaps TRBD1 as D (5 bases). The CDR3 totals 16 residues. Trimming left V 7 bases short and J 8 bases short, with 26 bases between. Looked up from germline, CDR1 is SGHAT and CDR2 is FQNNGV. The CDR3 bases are TGTGCCAGCACCCTCAACCGGGACTCAAAAATGGGGGGCTACACCTTC. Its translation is CASTLNRDSKMGGYTF.

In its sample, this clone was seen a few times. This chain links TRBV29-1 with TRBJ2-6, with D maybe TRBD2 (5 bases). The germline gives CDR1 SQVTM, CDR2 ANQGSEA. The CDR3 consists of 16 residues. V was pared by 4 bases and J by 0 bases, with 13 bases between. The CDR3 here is CSVGPGGLSGANVLTF. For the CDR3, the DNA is TGCAGCGTTGGGCCAGGAGGTCTCTCTGGGGCCAACGTCCTGACTTTC.

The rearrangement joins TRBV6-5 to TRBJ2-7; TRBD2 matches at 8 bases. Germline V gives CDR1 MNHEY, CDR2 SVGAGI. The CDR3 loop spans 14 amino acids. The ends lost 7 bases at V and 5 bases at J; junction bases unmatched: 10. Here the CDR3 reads CASNPLGGAHEQYF. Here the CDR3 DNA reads TGTGCCAGCAACCCACTCGGGGGGGCCCACGAGCAGTACTTC.

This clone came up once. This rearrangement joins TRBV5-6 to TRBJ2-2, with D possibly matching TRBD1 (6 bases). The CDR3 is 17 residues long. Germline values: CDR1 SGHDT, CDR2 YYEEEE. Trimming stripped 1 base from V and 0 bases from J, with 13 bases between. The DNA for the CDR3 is TGTGCCAGCAGCTTGTTCGGGACACTCGCGAACACCGGGGAGCTGTTTTTT. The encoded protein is CASSLFGTLANTGELFF.

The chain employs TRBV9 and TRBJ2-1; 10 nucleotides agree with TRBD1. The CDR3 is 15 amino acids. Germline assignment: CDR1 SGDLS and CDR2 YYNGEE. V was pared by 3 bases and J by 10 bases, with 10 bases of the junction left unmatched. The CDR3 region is CASSATGGVPLEQFF. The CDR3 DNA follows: TGTGCCAGCAGCGCGACAGGGGGCGTCCCCCTCGAGCAGTTCTTC.

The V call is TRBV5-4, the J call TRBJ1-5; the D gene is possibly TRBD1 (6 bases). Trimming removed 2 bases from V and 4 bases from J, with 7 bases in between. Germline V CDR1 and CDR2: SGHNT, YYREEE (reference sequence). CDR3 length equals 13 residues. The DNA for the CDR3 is TGTGCCAGCAGCTTTCAGGGGAATCAGCCCCAGCATTTT. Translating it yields CASSFQGNQPQHF.

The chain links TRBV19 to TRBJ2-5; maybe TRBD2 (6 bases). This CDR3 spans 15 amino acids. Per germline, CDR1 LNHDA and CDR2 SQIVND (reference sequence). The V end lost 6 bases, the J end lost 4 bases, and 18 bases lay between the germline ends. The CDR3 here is CASRSGRRIGETQYF. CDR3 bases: TGTGCCAGTAGGTCAGGGAGGAGGATTGGAGAGACCCAGTACTTC.

CDR3 amino acids: CASSQDRATIYF. The CDR3 nucleotides read TGTGCCAGCAGCCAGGACAGGGCCACCATATATTTT. V gene TRBV4-2 combines with J gene TRBJ1-3; 8 bases are shared with TRBD1. The CDR3 length is 12 residues. J lost 9 bases, V lost 3 bases, and 1 base had no gene match. Germline V CDR1 and CDR2: LGHNA, YNFKEQ.

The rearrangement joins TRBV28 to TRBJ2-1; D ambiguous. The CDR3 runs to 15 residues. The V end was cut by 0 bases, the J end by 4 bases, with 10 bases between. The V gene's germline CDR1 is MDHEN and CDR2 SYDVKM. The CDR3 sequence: CASSLWSADYNEQFF. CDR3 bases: TGTGCCAGCAGTTTATGGTCTGCGGATTACAATGAGCAGTTCTTC. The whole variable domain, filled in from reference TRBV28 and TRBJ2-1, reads DVKVTQSSRYLVKRTGEKVFLECVQDMDHENMFWYRQDPGLGLRLIYFSYDVKMKEKGDIPEGYSVSREKKERFSLILESASTNQTSMYLCASSLWSADYNEQFFGPGTRLTVL.

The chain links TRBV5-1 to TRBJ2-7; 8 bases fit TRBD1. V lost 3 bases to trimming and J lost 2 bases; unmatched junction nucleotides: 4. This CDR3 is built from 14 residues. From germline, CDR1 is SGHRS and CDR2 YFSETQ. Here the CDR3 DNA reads TGCGCCAGCAGCTCGGGGACAGGAACCTACGAGCAGTACTTC. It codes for CASSSGTGTYEQYF.

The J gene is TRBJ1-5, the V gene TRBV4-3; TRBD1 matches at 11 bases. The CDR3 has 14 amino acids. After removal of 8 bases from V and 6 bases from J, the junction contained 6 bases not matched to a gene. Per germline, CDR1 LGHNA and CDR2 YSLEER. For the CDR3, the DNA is TGCGCCAGCGCAACCGGGACAGGGGGTCAGCCCCAGCATTTT. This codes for CASATGTGGQPQHF.

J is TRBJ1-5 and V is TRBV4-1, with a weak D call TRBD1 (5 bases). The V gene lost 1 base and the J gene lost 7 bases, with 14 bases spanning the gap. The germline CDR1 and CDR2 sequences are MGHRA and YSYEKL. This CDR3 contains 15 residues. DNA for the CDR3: TGCGCCAGCAGCCAAGTCGTAATCGGGGGACAGCCCCAGCATTTT. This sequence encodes CASSQVVIGGQPQHF.

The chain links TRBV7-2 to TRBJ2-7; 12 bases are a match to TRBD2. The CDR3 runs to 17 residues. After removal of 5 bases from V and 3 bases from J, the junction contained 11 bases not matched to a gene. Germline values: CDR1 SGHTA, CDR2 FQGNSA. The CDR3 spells CASSPTLAGGPIYEQYF. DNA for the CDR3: TGTGCCAGCAGCCCTACCCTAGCGGGGGGGCCTATCTACGAGCAGTACTTC.

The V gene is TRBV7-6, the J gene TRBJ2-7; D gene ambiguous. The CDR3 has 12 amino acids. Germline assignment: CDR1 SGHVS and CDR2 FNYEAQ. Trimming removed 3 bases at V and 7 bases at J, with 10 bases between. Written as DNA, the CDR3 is TGTGCCAGCAGCTTTGGCCAAAATGAGCAGTACTTC. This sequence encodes CASSFGQNEQYF.